This T cell receptor beta chain comes out of a study of Graves' ophthalmopathy and Graves' hyperthyroidism. Study in general: The blood sample was drawn at first diagnosis and before any treatment.

The authors amplified TCR beta CDR3 regions from RNA transcripts. First-round RT-PCR relied on HTBI primers, and a second-round multiplex PCR came next. TCRdb used MiXCR to reprocess the multiplex PCR reads, holding one entry per CDR3 protein. In the table there are some 380,000 distinct CDR3 sequences, 15% of which are singletons. This clonotype was picked up many times. Calling hyperthyroidism stable required that no ophthalmopathy show up within 18 months of follow-up. Clinical symptoms and serum thyroxine were used for diagnosis; TRAb, thyroid ultrasound and orbital computed tomography were also relied on. From fresh peripheral blood, around 11 ml in volume, the PBMCs were obtained. This CDR3 has 12 amino acids. V was shortened by 0 bases and J by 7 bases, with 6 bases between the two germline ends.

This TCR derives from a woman under 30 with stable Graves' hyperthyroidism. This chain connects TRBV12-3 or TRBV12-4 to TRBJ1-2; D remains unclear. The sequenced sample consisted of peripheral blood. Here the CDR3 reads CASSLAGFGYTF. CDR3 DNA: TGTGCCAGCAGTTTAGCCGGGTTTGGCTACACCTTC.